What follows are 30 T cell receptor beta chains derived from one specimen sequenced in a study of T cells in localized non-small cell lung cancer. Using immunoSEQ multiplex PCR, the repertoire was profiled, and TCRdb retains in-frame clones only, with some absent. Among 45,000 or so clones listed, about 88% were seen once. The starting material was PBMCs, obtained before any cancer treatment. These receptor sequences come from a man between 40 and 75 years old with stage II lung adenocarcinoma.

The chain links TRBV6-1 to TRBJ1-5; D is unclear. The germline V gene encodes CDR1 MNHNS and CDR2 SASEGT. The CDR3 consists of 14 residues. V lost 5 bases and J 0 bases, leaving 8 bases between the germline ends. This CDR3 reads CASSLSYSNQPQHF. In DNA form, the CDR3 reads TGTGCCAGCAGTCTGTCTTATAGCAATCAGCCCCAGCATTTT.

CDR3 sequence: CASSVTGGPNEKLFF. CDR3 sequence (DNA): TGTGCCAGCAGCGTTACAGGGGGCCCTAATGAAAAACTGTTTTTT. V is TRBV2 and J is TRBJ1-4; TRBD1 matches at 9 bases. This CDR3 is 15 amino acids long. The germline V gene has CDR1 SNHLY and CDR2 FYNNEI. J lost 3 bases, V lost 6 bases, and 5 bases had no gene match.

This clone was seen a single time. For the CDR3, the DNA is TGTGCCAGTAGTCGCGGGGAACTGACAAGTGAGCAGTTCTTC. Translated: CASSRGELTSEQFF. The V and J genes are TRBV19 and TRBJ2-1; the D gene is possibly TRBD2 (6 bases). V gave up 5 bases and J gave up 9 bases, with 17 bases separating them. Germline V gene data show CDR1 as LNHDA and CDR2 as SQIVND (reference sequence). The CDR3 runs to 14 residues.

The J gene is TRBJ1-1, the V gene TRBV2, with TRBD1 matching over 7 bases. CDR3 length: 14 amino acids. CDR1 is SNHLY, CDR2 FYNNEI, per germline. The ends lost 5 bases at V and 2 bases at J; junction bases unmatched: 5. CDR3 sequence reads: CASSYYRGNTEAFF. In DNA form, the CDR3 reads TGTGCCAGCAGTTATTACAGGGGAAACACTGAAGCTTTCTTT.

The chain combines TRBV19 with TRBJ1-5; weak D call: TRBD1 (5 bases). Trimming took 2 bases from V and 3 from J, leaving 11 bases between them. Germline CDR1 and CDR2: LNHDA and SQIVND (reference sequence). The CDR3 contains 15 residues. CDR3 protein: CASSIRGRLNQPQHF. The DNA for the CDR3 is TGTGCCAGTAGTATAAGGGGAAGGCTCAATCAGCCCCAGCATTTT.

CDR3 bases: TGCGCCAGCAGCTCGCTCCTGGCATACCAAGAGACCCAGTACTTC. It translates to CASSSLLAYQETQYF. The chain is built from TRBV5-1 and TRBJ2-5; D gene unclear. The CDR3 extends over 15 amino acids. V was cut by 3 bases and J by 0 bases, with 12 bases left in between. Germline lookup yields CDR1 SGHRS and CDR2 YFSETQ.

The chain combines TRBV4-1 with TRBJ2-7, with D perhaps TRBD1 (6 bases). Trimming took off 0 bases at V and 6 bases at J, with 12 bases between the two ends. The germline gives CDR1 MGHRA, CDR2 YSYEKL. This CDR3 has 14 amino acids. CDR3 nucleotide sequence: TGCGCCAGCAGCCAAGATTCGGCAGGGGCCGAGCAGTACGTC. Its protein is CASSQDSAGAEQYV.

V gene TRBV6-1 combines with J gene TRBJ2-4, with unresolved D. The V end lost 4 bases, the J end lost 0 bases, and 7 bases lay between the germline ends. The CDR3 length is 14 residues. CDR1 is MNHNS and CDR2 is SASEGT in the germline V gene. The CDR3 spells CASSVVLAKNIQYF. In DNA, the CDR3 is TGTGCCAGCAGTGTAGTCCTAGCCAAAAACATTCAGTACTTC.

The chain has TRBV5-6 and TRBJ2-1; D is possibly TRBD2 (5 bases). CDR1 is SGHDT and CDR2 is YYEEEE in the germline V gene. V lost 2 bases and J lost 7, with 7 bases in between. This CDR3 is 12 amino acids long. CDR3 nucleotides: TGTGCCAGCAGCTTTCTAGCTAATGAGCAGTTCTTC. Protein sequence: CASSFLANEQFF.

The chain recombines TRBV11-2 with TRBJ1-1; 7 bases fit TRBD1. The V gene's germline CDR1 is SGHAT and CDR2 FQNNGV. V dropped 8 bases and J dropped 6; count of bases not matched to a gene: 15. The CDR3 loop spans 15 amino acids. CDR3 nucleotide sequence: TGTGCCAGCCGACATTCCCGGGACAGCCTCTCTGAAGCTTTCTTT. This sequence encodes CASRHSRDSLSEAFF. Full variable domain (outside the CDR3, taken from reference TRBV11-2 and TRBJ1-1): EAGVAQSPRYKIIEKRQSVAFWCNPISGHATLYWYQQILGQGPKLLIQFQNNGVVDDSQLPKDRFSAERLKGVDSTLKIQPAKLEDSAVYLCASRHSRDSLSEAFFGQGTRLTVV.

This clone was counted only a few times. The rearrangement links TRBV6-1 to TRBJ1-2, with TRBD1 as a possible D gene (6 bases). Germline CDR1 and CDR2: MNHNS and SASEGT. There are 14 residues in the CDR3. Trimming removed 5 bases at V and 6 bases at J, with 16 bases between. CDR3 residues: CASSMRTARDGYTF. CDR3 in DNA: TGTGCCAGCAGTATGCGGACAGCGAGGGATGGCTACACCTTC.

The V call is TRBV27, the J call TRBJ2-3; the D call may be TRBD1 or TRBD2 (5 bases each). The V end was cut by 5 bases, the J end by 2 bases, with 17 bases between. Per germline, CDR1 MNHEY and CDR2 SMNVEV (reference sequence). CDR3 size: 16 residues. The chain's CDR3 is CASSPLPPGTTDTQYF. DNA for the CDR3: TGTGCCAGCAGTCCCCTCCCTCCAGGGACCACAGATACGCAGTATTTT.

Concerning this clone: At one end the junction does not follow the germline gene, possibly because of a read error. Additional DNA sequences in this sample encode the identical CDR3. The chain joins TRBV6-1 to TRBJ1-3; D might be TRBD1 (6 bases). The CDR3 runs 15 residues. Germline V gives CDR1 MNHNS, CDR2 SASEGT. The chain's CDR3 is CASSERGDSGNTIYF. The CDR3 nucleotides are TGTGCCAGCAGTGAAAGGGGGGACTCTGGAAATACCATATATTTT.

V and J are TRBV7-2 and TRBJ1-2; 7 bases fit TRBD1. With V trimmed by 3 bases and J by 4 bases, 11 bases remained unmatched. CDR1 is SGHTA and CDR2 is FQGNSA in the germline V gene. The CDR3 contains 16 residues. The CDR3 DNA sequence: TGTGCCAGCAGCTTCGGCGGGACAGCGGTTTTCTATGGCTACACCTTC. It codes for CASSFGGTAVFYGYTF. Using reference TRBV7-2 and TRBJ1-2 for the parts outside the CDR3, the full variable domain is GAGVSQSPSNKVTEKGKDVELRCDPISGHTALYWYRQSLGQGLEFLIYFQGNSAPDKSGLPSDRFSAERTGGSVSTLTIQRTQQEDSAVYLCASSFGGTAVFYGYTFGSGTRLTVV.

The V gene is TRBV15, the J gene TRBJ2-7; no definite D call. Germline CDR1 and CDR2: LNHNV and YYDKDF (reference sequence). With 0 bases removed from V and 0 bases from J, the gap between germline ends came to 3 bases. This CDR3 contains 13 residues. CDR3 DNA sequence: TGTGCCACCAGCAGAGAGGTCTCCTACGAGCAGTACGTC. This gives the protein CATSREVSYEQYV.

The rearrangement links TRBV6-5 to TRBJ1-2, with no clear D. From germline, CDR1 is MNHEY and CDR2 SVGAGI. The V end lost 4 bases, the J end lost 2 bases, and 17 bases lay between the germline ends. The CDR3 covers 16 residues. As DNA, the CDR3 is TGTGCCAGCAGTTCCCAACGAGAGGTGCAAAACTATGGCTACACCTTC. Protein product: CASSSQREVQNYGYTF.

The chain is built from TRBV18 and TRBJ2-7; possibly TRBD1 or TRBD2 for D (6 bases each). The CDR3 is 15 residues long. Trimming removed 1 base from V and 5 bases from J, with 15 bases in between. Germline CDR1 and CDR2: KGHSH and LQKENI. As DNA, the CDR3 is TGTGCCAGCTCACCACAGGGGGGCTACCGAAACGAGCAGTACGTC. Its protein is CASSPQGGYRNEQYV.

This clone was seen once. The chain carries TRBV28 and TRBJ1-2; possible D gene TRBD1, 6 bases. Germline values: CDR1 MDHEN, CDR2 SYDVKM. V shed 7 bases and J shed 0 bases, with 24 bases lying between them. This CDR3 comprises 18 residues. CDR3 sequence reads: CASTQAGTRYLANYGYTF. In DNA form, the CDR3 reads TGTGCCAGCACCCAAGCGGGGACACGATACCTAGCTAACTATGGCTACACCTTC.

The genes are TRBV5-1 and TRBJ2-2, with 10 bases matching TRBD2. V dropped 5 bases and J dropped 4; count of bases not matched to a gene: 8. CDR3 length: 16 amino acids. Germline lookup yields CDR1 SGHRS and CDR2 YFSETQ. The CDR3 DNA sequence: TGCGCCAGCAGAGGAAGAGCGGGGGGGACCACCGGGGAGCTGTTTTTT. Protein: CASRGRAGGTTGELFF.

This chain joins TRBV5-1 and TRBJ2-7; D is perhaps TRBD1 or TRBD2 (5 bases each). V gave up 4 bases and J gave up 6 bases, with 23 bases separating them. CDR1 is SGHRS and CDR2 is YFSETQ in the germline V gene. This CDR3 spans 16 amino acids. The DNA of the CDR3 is TGCGCCAGCAGCCTCCGGGGCAGGCCGCCACTAGGCGAGCAGTACTTC. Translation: CASSLRGRPPLGEQYF.

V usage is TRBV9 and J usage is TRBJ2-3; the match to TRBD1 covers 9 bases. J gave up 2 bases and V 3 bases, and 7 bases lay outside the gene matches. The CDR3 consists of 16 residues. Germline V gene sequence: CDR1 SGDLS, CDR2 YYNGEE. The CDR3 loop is CASSEQGAPLTDTQYF. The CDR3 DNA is TGTGCCAGCAGCGAACAGGGGGCCCCGCTCACAGATACGCAGTATTTT.

The CDR3 region has the DNA TGTGCCAGCAGCTTACGGGGCAGGGGGAACCACGAGCAGTACGTC. Translated, it gives CASSLRGRGNHEQYV. This chain links TRBV7-8 with TRBJ2-7; TRBD1 aligns across 7 bases. CDR1 and CDR2 from the germline V gene are SGHVS and FQNEAQ. The CDR3 totals 15 residues. Unmatched junction bases numbered 9, after V lost 2 bases and J lost 5 bases.

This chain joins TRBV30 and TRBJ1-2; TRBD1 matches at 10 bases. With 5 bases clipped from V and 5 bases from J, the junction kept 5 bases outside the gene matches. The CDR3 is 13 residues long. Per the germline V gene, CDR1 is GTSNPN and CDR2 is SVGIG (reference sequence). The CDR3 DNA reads TGTGCCTGGTCGACAGGGGGCAAGTATGGCTACACCTTC. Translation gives CAWSTGGKYGYTF.

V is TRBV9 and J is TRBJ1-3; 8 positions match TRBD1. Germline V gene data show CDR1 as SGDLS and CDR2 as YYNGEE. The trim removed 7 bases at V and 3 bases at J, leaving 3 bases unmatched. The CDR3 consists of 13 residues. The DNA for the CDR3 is TGTGCCAGCCAGGGGGCAAATGGAAACACCATATATTTT. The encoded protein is CASQGANGNTIYF. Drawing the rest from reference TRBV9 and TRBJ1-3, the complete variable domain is DSGVTQTPKHLITATGQRVTLRCSPRSGDLSVYWYQQSLDQGLQFLIQYYNGEERAKGNILERFSAQQFPDLHSELNLSSLELGDSALYFCASQGANGNTIYFGEGSWLTVV.

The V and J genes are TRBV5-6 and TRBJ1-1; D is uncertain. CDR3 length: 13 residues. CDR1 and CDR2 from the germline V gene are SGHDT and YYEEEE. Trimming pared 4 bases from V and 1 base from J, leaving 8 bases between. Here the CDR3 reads CASSVAGNTEAFF. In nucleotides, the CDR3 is TGTGCCAGCAGCGTAGCAGGGAACACTGAAGCTTTCTTT. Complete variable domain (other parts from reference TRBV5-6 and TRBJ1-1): DAGVTQSPTHLIKTRGQQVTLRCSPKSGHDTVSWYQQALGQGPQFIFQYYEEEERQRGNFPDRFSGHQFPNYSSELNVNALLLGDSALYLCASSVAGNTEAFFGQGTRLTVV.

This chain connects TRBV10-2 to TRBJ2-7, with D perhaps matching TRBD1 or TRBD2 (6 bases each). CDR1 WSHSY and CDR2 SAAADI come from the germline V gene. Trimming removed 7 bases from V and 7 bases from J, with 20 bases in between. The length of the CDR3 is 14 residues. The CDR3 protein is CASTQGGYEGEQYV. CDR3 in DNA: TGCGCCAGCACCCAAGGGGGGTACGAGGGTGAGCAGTACGTC.

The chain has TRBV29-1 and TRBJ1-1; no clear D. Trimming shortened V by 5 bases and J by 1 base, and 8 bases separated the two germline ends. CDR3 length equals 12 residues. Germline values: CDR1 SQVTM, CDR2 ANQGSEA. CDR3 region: CSVPDQNTEAFF. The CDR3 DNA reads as TGCAGCGTTCCGGACCAGAACACTGAAGCTTTCTTT.

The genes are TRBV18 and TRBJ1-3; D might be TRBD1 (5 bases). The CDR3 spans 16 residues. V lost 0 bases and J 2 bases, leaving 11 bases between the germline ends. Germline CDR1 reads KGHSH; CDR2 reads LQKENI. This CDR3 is CASSPPNRLTGNTIYF. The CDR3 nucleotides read TGTGCCAGCTCACCACCGAACAGGCTTACTGGAAACACCATATATTTT.

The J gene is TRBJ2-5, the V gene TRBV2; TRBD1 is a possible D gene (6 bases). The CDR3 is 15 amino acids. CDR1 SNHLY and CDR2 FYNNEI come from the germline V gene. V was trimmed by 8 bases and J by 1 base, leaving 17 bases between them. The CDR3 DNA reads TGTGCCAGCTGGAAAGATCGACAGGCCCAAGAGACCCAGTACTTC. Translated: CASWKDRQAQETQYF.

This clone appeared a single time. The CDR3 loop is CASSEGGENTEAFF. CDR3 nucleotides: TGTGCCAGCAGTGAAGGGGGCGAGAACACTGAAGCTTTCTTT. The V gene is TRBV6-1, the J gene TRBJ1-1; a possible D gene is TRBD1 (5 bases). This CDR3 contains 14 residues. Trimming pared 1 base from V and 1 base from J, leaving 7 bases between. Germline CDR1 reads MNHNS; CDR2 reads SASEGT.